These T cell receptor beta chains were read from a single sample in a study of shared clonotypes between healthy human individuals. TCRdb's table, derived via immunoSEQ multiplex PCR, lists solely in-frame clones and lacks some. The sample has 2.5 million or so clones, around 90% seen once. What was sequenced was naive CD4+ T cells sorted from blood. Receptor source: a young man in good health. Each CDR3 is given with its conserved first and last residue. The D gene is left open where the match is weak.

J gene | D gene | V gene | CDR3 protein | CDR3 DNA
TRBJ2-2 | - | TRBV2 | CASSEDSRGFGELFF | TGTGCCAGCAGTGAAGATTCTCGGGGCTTCGGGGAGCTGTTTTTT
TRBJ1-2 | - | TRBV30 | CAWSMDNYGYTF | TGTGCCTGGAGTATGGATAACTATGGCTACACCTTC
TRBJ2-1 | - | TRBV6-4 | CASSNLTSKFNEQFF | TGTGCCAGCAGTAACCTTACTAGCAAGTTCAATGAGCAGTTCTTC
TRBJ2-7 | TRBD2 | TRBV6-6 | CASSWGSSGNYEQYF | TGTGCCAGCAGTTGGGGCTCTAGCGGGAACTACGAGCAGTACTTC
TRBJ2-7 | - | TRBV2 | CASSLQGPGEQYF | TGTGCCAGCAGTTTGCAGGGCCCAGGCGAGCAGTACTTC
TRBJ1-5 | - | TRBV19 | CASSSGGTAQHF | TGTGCCAGTAGTTCCGGGGGGACTGCCCAGCATTTT
TRBJ2-2 | TRBD2 | TRBV19 | CASCDYLGGSAGELFF | TGTGCCAGTTGTGACTACCTCGGGGGGTCTGCCGGGGAGCTGTTTTTT
TRBJ2-7 | - | TRBV10-3 | CAISTSSYEQYF | TGTGCCATCTCGACTAGCTCCTACGAGCAGTACTTC
TRBJ2-7 | - | TRBV27 | CASSLEGIASSYEQYF | TGTGCCAGCAGTCTAGAGGGTATTGCCAGCTCCTACGAGCAGTACTTC
TRBJ2-2 | TRBD1 | TRBV4-1 | CASSQVGTGNTGELFF | TGCGCCAGCAGCCAAGTTGGGACAGGTAACACCGGGGAGCTGTTTTTT
TRBJ2-3 | - | TRBV7-3 | CASSQQGDTQYF | TGTGCCAGCAGTCAACAGGGTGATACGCAGTATTTT